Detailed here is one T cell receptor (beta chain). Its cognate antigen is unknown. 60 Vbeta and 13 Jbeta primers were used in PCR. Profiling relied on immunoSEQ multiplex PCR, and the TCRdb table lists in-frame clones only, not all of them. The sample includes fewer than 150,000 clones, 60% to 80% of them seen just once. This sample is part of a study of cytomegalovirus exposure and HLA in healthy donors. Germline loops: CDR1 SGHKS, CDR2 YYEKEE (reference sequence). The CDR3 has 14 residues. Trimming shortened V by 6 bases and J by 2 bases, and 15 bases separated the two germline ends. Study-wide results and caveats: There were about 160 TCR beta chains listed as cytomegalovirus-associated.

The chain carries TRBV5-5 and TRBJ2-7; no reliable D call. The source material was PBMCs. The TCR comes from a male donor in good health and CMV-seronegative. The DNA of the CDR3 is TGTGCCAGCAACGCCTTAGTACCACCCTACGAGCAGTACTTC. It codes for CASNALVPPYEQYF.